What follows are 23 T cell receptor beta chains derived from one specimen sequenced in a study of cytomegalovirus exposure and HLA in healthy donors. Method: immunoSEQ multiplex PCR; TCRdb's copy keeps in-frame clones and lacks some. The top ten clones hold roughly 2.7% of a sample with about 170,000 clones, around 86% of them seen once. The material sequenced was PBMCs. Receptor source: a man aged 18 to 30 in good health and CMV-seropositive.

The V call is TRBV6-5, the J call TRBJ2-5; possible D gene TRBD2, 5 bases. The CDR3 totals 14 residues. Trimming removed 0 bases at V and 5 bases at J, with 10 bases between. CDR1 is MNHEY, CDR2 SVGAGI, per germline. The CDR3 loop reads CASSYSAGHETQYF. As DNA, the CDR3 is TGTGCCAGCAGTTACTCGGCGGGCCACGAGACCCAGTACTTC.

The chain uses TRBV7-2 and TRBJ1-2; the D is unclear. Germline CDR1 is SGHTA and CDR2 is FQGNSA. CDR3 length equals 16 residues. V lost 5 bases and J lost 4, with 20 bases in between. The CDR3 coding sequence is TGTGCCAGCAGCCCGGCGGGATCGCAACGATCCTATGGCTACACCTTC. Its translation is CASSPAGSQRSYGYTF. Full variable domain (outside the CDR3, taken from reference TRBV7-2 and TRBJ1-2): GAGVSQSPSNKVTEKGKDVELRCDPISGHTALYWYRQSLGQGLEFLIYFQGNSAPDKSGLPSDRFSAERTGGSVSTLTIQRTQQEDSAVYLCASSPAGSQRSYGYTFGSGTRLTVV.

This clone was observed a single time. The J gene is TRBJ2-3, the V gene TRBV2; 7 positions match TRBD2. Per germline, CDR1 SNHLY and CDR2 FYNNEI. The trim removed 8 bases at V and 1 base at J, leaving 9 bases unmatched. This CDR3 contains 15 residues. The CDR3 nucleotides are TGTGCCAGCGACGAACTAACTAGCGGCACAGATACGCAGTATTTT. It is translated as CASDELTSGTDTQYF.

The chain has TRBV9 and TRBJ2-6; no clear D gene. Looked up from germline, CDR1 is SGDLS and CDR2 is YYNGEE. The germline V and J ends were trimmed by 0 bases and 2 bases, with 9 bases remaining between them. The length of the CDR3 is 16 residues. For the CDR3, the DNA is TGTGCCAGCAGCGTAGGAGACAACCCTGGGGCCAACGTCCTGACTTTC. It encodes CASSVGDNPGANVLTF.

The chain uses TRBV23-1 and TRBJ2-7; perhaps TRBD1 as D (6 bases). TRBV23-1 is marked as an open reading frame, function uncertain. The V gene lost 2 bases and the J gene lost 6 bases, with 8 bases spanning the gap. The CDR3 totals 12 residues. CDR3 protein: CASSQPDSEQYF. The CDR3 nucleotides read TGCGCCAGCAGTCAACCGGACAGCGAGCAGTACTTC.

The chain is built from TRBV7-9 and TRBJ1-2, with 8 positions matching TRBD1. CDR1 and CDR2 (germline): SEHNR, FQNEAQ (reference sequence). With V trimmed by 2 bases and J by 4 bases, 9 bases remained unmatched. The CDR3 is 16 residues long. CDR3 DNA sequence: TGTGCCAGCAGCTTATCAGGGGGCCTTACTCCCTATGGCTACACCTTC. It specifies CASSLSGGLTPYGYTF.

This clone occurred once. This chain links TRBV28 with TRBJ2-7; D might be TRBD2 (6 bases). Germline loops: CDR1 MDHEN, CDR2 SYDVKM. CDR3 length equals 15 residues. With 1 base removed from V and 6 bases from J, the gap between germline ends came to 16 bases. The CDR3 region has the DNA TGTGCCAGCAGTTTATCGGGGACTCATTATCTCGAGCAGTACTTC. Amino acid sequence: CASSLSGTHYLEQYF.

V gene TRBV7-2 combines with J gene TRBJ1-2; a weak D match, TRBD1 (5 bases). Germline V gene data show CDR1 as SGHTA and CDR2 as FQGNSA. The CDR3 totals 15 residues. V lost 5 bases, J lost 4 bases, and 17 bases lay in between. CDR3 bases: TGTGCCAGCAGCCTCTGGACATCTGAAGGCTATGGCTACACCTTC. Protein product: CASSLWTSEGYGYTF.

The CDR3 here is CASSVFPTSGQGINEQYF. CDR3 DNA: TGTGCCAGCAGCGTATTCCCAACTTCGGGACAGGGGATCAACGAGCAGTACTTC. This chain uses TRBV9 with TRBJ2-7, with 10 bases matching TRBD1. The CDR3 consists of 18 residues. The V gene's germline CDR1 is SGDLS and CDR2 YYNGEE. The trim removed 1 base at V and 5 bases at J, leaving 15 bases unmatched.

The chain recombines TRBV7-9 with TRBJ2-4, with TRBD2 identical over 10 bases. Germline trimming cut 5 bases from V and 7 bases from J; bases unmatched to any gene: 11. The CDR3 runs to 16 residues. Germline V lookup: CDR1 SEHNR, CDR2 FQNEAQ (reference sequence). The chain's CDR3 is CASSLPLAGRSNIQYF. CDR3 coding DNA: TGTGCCAGCAGCCTGCCACTAGCGGGAAGGTCGAACATTCAGTACTTC. Supplemented by reference TRBV7-9 and TRBJ2-4, the full variable domain reads DTGVSQNPRHKITKRGQNVTFRCDPISEHNRLYWYRQTLGQGPEFLTYFQNEAQLEKSRLLSDRFSAERPKGSFSTLEIQRTEQGDSAMYLCASSLPLAGRSNIQYFGAGTRLSVL.

This chain connects TRBV25-1 to TRBJ1-1, with D uncertain. Germline V gives CDR1 MGHDK, CDR2 SYGVNS. V lost 4 bases and J 8 bases, leaving 17 bases between the germline ends. CDR3 size: 14 residues. The CDR3 DNA sequence: TGTGCCAGCAGTGGTCAGGTGCACAACCCCGAAGCTTTCTTT. Translating it yields CASSGQVHNPEAFF.

The chain couples TRBV29-1 to TRBJ2-1, with 8 bases identical to TRBD2. The CDR3 length is 16 residues. The V gene end was trimmed by 1 base and the J gene end by 2 bases; junction bases not matched to a gene: 7. Germline V gene data show CDR1 as SQVTM and CDR2 as ANQGSEA. The CDR3 DNA is TGCAGCGTTGAAGTCCCCCTTAGCGGGACCTACAATGAGCAGTTCTTC. Amino acids: CSVEVPLSGTYNEQFF.

The chain recombines TRBV6-5 with TRBJ2-7; D may be TRBD2 (6 bases). This CDR3 contains 14 residues. V dropped 3 bases and J dropped 7 bases, with 16 bases sitting between them. In germline, CDR1 is MNHEY, CDR2 SVGAGI. The DNA of the CDR3 is TGTGCCAGCAGTTATCGGGCCCCCGGGAGTGAGCAGTACTTC. Protein sequence: CASSYRAPGSEQYF.

This chain connects TRBV7-2 to TRBJ1-1; D is undetermined. Trimming removed 1 base from V and 6 bases from J, with 12 bases in between. This CDR3 spans 14 amino acids. Germline values: CDR1 SGHTA, CDR2 FQGNSA. CDR3 DNA: TGTGCCAGCAGCTTAGGGGCCCTCCGGCCTGAAGCTTTCTTT. Its translation: CASSLGALRPEAFF.

This chain links TRBV9 with TRBJ2-5; 8 bases agree with TRBD2. Trimming removed 4 bases from V and 4 bases from J; junction bases left unmatched: 12. The CDR3 covers 16 residues. Germline CDR1 is SGDLS and CDR2 is YYNGEE. CDR3 sequence: CASSPGGGEGAETQYF. CDR3 DNA: TGTGCCAGCAGCCCGGGGGGGGGAGAGGGTGCAGAGACCCAGTACTTC.

The chain recombines TRBV29-1 with TRBJ2-3; TRBD2 is a possible D gene (6 bases). Germline CDR1 SQVTM, CDR2 ANQGSEA. Trimming shortened V by 3 bases and J by 1 base, and 14 bases separated the two germline ends. The CDR3 spans 15 residues. CDR3: CSVDKAGLGTDTQYF. CDR3 DNA sequence: TGCAGCGTTGATAAGGCGGGACTTGGCACAGATACGCAGTATTTT.

This chain connects TRBV4-3 to TRBJ1-2; 8 bases line up with TRBD1. This CDR3 has 15 residues. The V segment lost 2 bases and the J segment 6 bases; nucleotides outside the gene matches: 8. The germline V gene encodes CDR1 LGHNA and CDR2 YSLEER. CDR3: CASSQSTGTGNGYTF. The CDR3 nucleotides are TGCGCCAGCAGCCAATCCACCGGGACAGGTAATGGCTACACCTTC.

The V and J genes are TRBV19 and TRBJ2-7; D is possibly TRBD1 (7 bases). Germline V gene lookup returns CDR1 LNHDA and CDR2 SQIVND (reference sequence). The germline V and J ends were trimmed by 8 bases and 1 base, with 15 bases remaining between them. The CDR3 is made up of 14 amino acids. CDR3 region: CASAEGAASYEQYF. CDR3 in DNA: TGTGCCAGTGCGGAGGGGGCTGCATCCTACGAGCAGTACTTC.

In regard to this clone: The sample has other DNA sequences that encode this CDR3 too. J is TRBJ2-7 and V is TRBV18; 10 bases map to TRBD1. CDR1 KGHSH and CDR2 LQKENI come from the germline V gene. The CDR3 length is 15 residues. V was clipped by 2 bases and J by 2 bases; unmatched bases: 3. The CDR3 is CASSPVGQGAYEQYF. The CDR3 bases are TGTGCCAGCTCACCAGTCGGACAGGGGGCCTACGAGCAGTACTTC.

The chain couples TRBV9 to TRBJ2-1; weak D call: TRBD2 (7 bases). Germline CDR1 SGDLS, CDR2 YYNGEE. CDR3 size: 14 residues. V shed 1 base and J shed 7 bases, with 12 bases lying between them. In DNA, the CDR3 is TGTGCCAGCAGCGTATGGGAGGGGGTAAATGAGCAGTTCTTC. This translates into CASSVWEGVNEQFF.

The rearrangement links TRBV9 to TRBJ2-1; 8 bases map to TRBD2. The CDR3 contains 18 residues. With 0 bases clipped from V and 7 bases from J, the junction kept 15 bases outside the gene matches. Germline CDR1 and CDR2: SGDLS and YYNGEE. The CDR3 bases are TGTGCCAGCAGCGTAGGTAGTAGCGGGACCTACCAGGAGAATGAGCAGTTCTTC. Protein: CASSVGSSGTYQENEQFF.

In regard to this clone: The identical CDR3 is also encoded by other nucleotide sequences in the sample. V usage is TRBV5-1 and J usage is TRBJ2-7, with TRBD2 as a possible D gene (6 bases). The length of the CDR3 is 12 residues. Per germline, CDR1 SGHRS and CDR2 YFSETQ. Trimming took 0 bases from V and 5 from J, leaving 6 bases between them. The CDR3 bases are TGCGCCAGCAGCTTGGGGGGGGACGAGCAGTACTTC. This sequence encodes CASSLGGDEQYF.

The chain uses TRBV13 and TRBJ2-3; TRBD2 agrees at 9 bases. V lost 3 bases to trimming and J lost 4 bases; unmatched junction nucleotides: 5. CDR3 length equals 15 residues. Germline V lookup: CDR1 PRHDT, CDR2 FYEKMQ (reference sequence). The CDR3 DNA follows: TGTGCCAGCAGCTTTCCCAGCGGGGGGCCAGATACGCAGTATTTT. It translates to CASSFPSGGPDTQYF.